The 23 T cell receptor beta chains below were found in one sample sequenced in a study of cytomegalovirus exposure and HLA in healthy donors. In the PCR, 60 Vbeta and 13 Jbeta primers were used. Repertoires were generated with immunoSEQ multiplex PCR, while TCRdb's copy carries only in-frame clones and drops some. The sample contains under 130,000 clones, around 70% of which appear only once. Sequenced: PBMCs. These receptor sequences come from a man aged 40-49 years in good health and CMV-seronegative.

The gene calls are TRBV7-8 and TRBJ1-5; D gene uncertain. This CDR3 spans 16 amino acids. Trimming removed 0 bases at V and 1 base at J, with 10 bases between. The germline CDR1 and CDR2 sequences are SGHVS and FQNEAQ. CDR3 residues: CASSLALAESNQPQHF. CDR3 sequence (DNA): TGTGCCAGCAGCTTAGCGTTAGCAGAGAGCAATCAGCCCCAGCATTTT.

This chain connects TRBV5-6 to TRBJ2-3; D might be TRBD2 (5 bases). V gave up 1 base and J gave up 3 bases, with 12 bases separating them. In germline, CDR1 is SGHDT, CDR2 YYEEEE. This CDR3 contains 15 residues. The CDR3 bases are TGTGCCAGCAGCTTGCGAGTTAGCGCGACAGATACGCAGTATTTT. Its translation: CASSLRVSATDTQYF.

V and J are TRBV6-5 and TRBJ2-5, with 9 bases matching TRBD2. Germline trimming cut 7 bases from V and 6 bases from J; bases unmatched to any gene: 9. CDR3 size: 14 residues. Germline lookup yields CDR1 MNHEY and CDR2 SVGAGI. CDR3 nucleotides: TGTGCCAGCACCCTGGGCGGGGGGGCGCAGACCCAGTACTTC. It yields the protein CASTLGGGAQTQYF.

This clone occurred a few times. J is TRBJ2-1 and V is TRBV5-1; 9 bases map to TRBD2. The CDR3 length is 18 residues. V dropped 0 bases and J dropped 3; count of bases not matched to a gene: 10. CDR1 is SGHRS, CDR2 YFSETQ, per germline. The CDR3 region is CASSLGPGGAGGYNEQFF. The CDR3, as DNA: TGCGCCAGCAGCTTGGGCCCCGGTGGAGCGGGAGGCTACAATGAGCAGTTCTTC.

CDR3 region: CASSVTGDTQYF. CDR3 nucleotides: TGCGCCAGCAGCGTTACAGGAGATACGCAGTATTTT. The chain recombines TRBV5-1 with TRBJ2-3; D is possibly TRBD1 (5 bases). Trimming shortened V by 4 bases and J by 5 bases, and 8 bases separated the two germline ends. The V gene's germline CDR1 is SGHRS and CDR2 YFSETQ. The CDR3 has 12 amino acids.

The J gene is TRBJ2-5, the V gene TRBV18; no firm D call. Trimming left V 1 base short and J 0 bases short, with 3 bases between. Germline CDR1 and CDR2: KGHSH and LQKENI. The CDR3 is made up of 13 amino acids. The CDR3 sequence: CASSPLDQETQYF. The CDR3 nucleotides read TGTGCCAGCTCACCACTCGACCAAGAGACCCAGTACTTC.

The CDR3 bases are TGCGCCAGCAGAACAGCATCTAACTATGGCTACACCTTC. As protein: CASRTASNYGYTF. The J gene is TRBJ1-2, the V gene TRBV5-1, with D unclear. Trimming shortened V by 5 bases and J by 0 bases, and 8 bases separated the two germline ends. The germline V gene has CDR1 SGHRS and CDR2 YFSETQ. The CDR3 totals 13 residues.

This chain uses TRBV19 with TRBJ2-5, with no clear D. The CDR3 sequence is 16 residues long. Trimming left V 7 bases short and J 5 bases short, with 23 bases between. Per the germline V gene, CDR1 is LNHDA and CDR2 is SQIVND (reference sequence). Written as DNA, the CDR3 is TGTGCCAGTACCTCCCCAGGCTTGGCCAATGAGGAGACCCAGTACTTC. The encoded protein is CASTSPGLANEETQYF.

The rearrangement joins TRBV2 to TRBJ2-7, with 9 nucleotides matching TRBD1. J lost 6 bases, V lost 11 bases, and 8 bases had no gene match. The CDR3 is 12 amino acids. Per the germline V gene, CDR1 is SNHLY and CDR2 is FYNNEI. As DNA, the CDR3 is TGTGCCGGATTGGGACAGGGTGGCGAGCAGTACTTC. It is translated as CAGLGQGGEQYF.

This clone was counted once. The V gene is TRBV5-8, the J gene TRBJ2-1; 7 bases are shared with TRBD1. J lost 0 bases, V lost 1 base, and 4 bases had no gene match. Germline V CDR1 and CDR2: SGHTS, YDEGEE. The CDR3 has 16 residues. The DNA of the CDR3 is TGTGCCAGCAGCTTGACAGGGGTCAGCTCCTACAATGAGCAGTTCTTC. Translating gives CASSLTGVSSYNEQFF.

V gene TRBV2 combines with J gene TRBJ2-1; 7 bases agree with TRBD1. The germline gives CDR1 SNHLY, CDR2 FYNNEI. V lost 6 bases to trimming and J lost 5 bases; unmatched junction nucleotides: 4. The CDR3 is 13 amino acids. CDR3: CASRGDSDNEQFF. DNA of the CDR3: TGTGCCAGCAGGGGGGACAGTGACAATGAGCAGTTCTTC. Using reference TRBV2 and TRBJ2-1 for the parts outside the CDR3, the full variable domain is EPEVTQTPSHQVTQMGQEVILRCVPISNHLYFYWYRQILGQKVEFLVSFYNNEISEKSEIFDDQFSVERPDGSNFTLKIRSTKLEDSAMYFCASRGDSDNEQFFGPGTRLTVL.

The chain recombines TRBV28 with TRBJ2-7; 9 bases align to TRBD1. The CDR3 has 15 residues. Per germline, CDR1 MDHEN and CDR2 SYDVKM. V trimming: 3 bases; J trimming: 1 base; junction bases outside the gene matches: 4. The CDR3 DNA is TGTGCCAGCAGTTTCCCCGGGACAGGGTCCTACGAGCAGTACTTC. It is translated as CASSFPGTGSYEQYF.

V and J are TRBV29-1 and TRBJ1-3, with D hard to call. Germline V gives CDR1 SQVTM, CDR2 ANQGSEA. V lost 6 bases and J lost 0, with 6 bases in between. The length of the CDR3 is 12 residues. In DNA form, the CDR3 reads TGCAGCGTCAGAATCTCTGGAAACACCATATATTTT. Its translation is CSVRISGNTIYF.

The V call is TRBV2, the J call TRBJ2-2, with D possibly matching TRBD2 (7 bases). This CDR3 has 15 amino acids. The ends were cut back, 10 bases at V and 5 bases at J, with 20 bases in the middle. CDR1 and CDR2 from the germline V gene are SNHLY and FYNNEI. The CDR3 spells CAIPEGGGVTGELFF. The CDR3 region has the DNA TGTGCCATCCCCGAGGGAGGGGGAGTTACCGGGGAGCTGTTTTTT.

The V and J genes are TRBV19 and TRBJ2-1; D might be TRBD2 (5 bases). This CDR3 region has 14 residues. V shed 8 bases and J shed 3 bases, with 14 bases lying between them. Germline lookup yields CDR1 LNHDA and CDR2 SQIVND (reference sequence). The CDR3 here is CASVEGGGYNEQFF. Here the CDR3 DNA reads TGTGCCAGTGTTGAGGGTGGCGGCTACAATGAGCAGTTCTTC.

This chain links TRBV6-5 with TRBJ1-5; perhaps TRBD1 as D (6 bases). The CDR3 is made up of 15 amino acids. Germline loops: CDR1 MNHEY, CDR2 SVGAGI. V shed 5 bases and J shed 4 bases, with 15 bases lying between them. CDR3 coding DNA: TGTGCCAGCAGTCCAGGGGAATTGTGGAATCAGCCCCAGCATTTT. This codes for CASSPGELWNQPQHF.

In nucleotides, the CDR3 is TGTGCCAGCAGTCTAGGAGGGGAGTCTGAAGCTTTCTTT. Protein: CASSLGGESEAFF. This chain uses TRBV7-2 with TRBJ1-1, with a possible D match to TRBD1 (5 bases). The germline V gene encodes CDR1 SGHTA and CDR2 FQGNSA. The CDR3 totals 13 residues. V lost 6 bases to trimming and J lost 6 bases, with 14 bases between them.

The genes are TRBV10-1 and TRBJ2-3; D is possibly TRBD2 (5 bases). There are 15 residues in the CDR3. Germline CDR1 reads WNHNN; CDR2 reads SYGVQD (reference sequence). V lost 5 bases and J 6 bases, leaving 18 bases between the germline ends. The CDR3 DNA is TGCGCCAGCAGTTCAAAGCGGATCACGGGGGATACGCAGTATTTT. Translating gives CASSSKRITGDTQYF.

Sample share makes this clone large. The chain recombines TRBV6-1 with TRBJ2-7, with a weak D call TRBD2 (5 bases). This CDR3 contains 14 residues. Germline values: CDR1 MNHNS, CDR2 SASEGT. The V and J ends lost 7 bases and 5 bases respectively, with 18 bases between them. CDR3 sequence: CASNLREGGHEQYF. The CDR3 region has the DNA TGTGCCAGCAACTTACGGGAAGGCGGCCACGAGCAGTACTTC.

This clone was recorded once. CDR3 bases: TGTGCCAGCATTACCAACGAAGCGCGTTCTAACTATGGCTACACCTTC. As protein: CASITNEARSNYGYTF. The gene calls are TRBV2 and TRBJ1-2; the D is unclear. V lost 7 bases, J lost 0 bases, and 18 bases lay in between. Germline values: CDR1 SNHLY, CDR2 FYNNEI. The CDR3 is 16 amino acids.

This sequence joins TRBV4-1 and TRBJ1-6; 7 nucleotides align to TRBD1. V trimming: 5 bases; J trimming: 8 bases; junction bases outside the gene matches: 9. Germline V gene data show CDR1 as MGHRA and CDR2 as YSYEKL. The CDR3 runs 15 residues. CDR3 coding DNA: TGCGCCAGCAGCTGGACAGGTTGGTTTTATTCACCCCTCCACTTT. Translated, it gives CASSWTGWFYSPLHF.

The chain is built from TRBV27 and TRBJ1-2; no clear D gene. This CDR3 comprises 16 residues. The germline V and J ends were trimmed by 3 bases and 2 bases, with 16 bases remaining between them. Germline assignment: CDR1 MNHEY and CDR2 SMNVEV (reference sequence). CDR3 nucleotide sequence: TGTGCCAGCAGTTTTTCCGGGAAGCCCCTGAACTATGGCTACACCTTC. Encoded protein: CASSFSGKPLNYGYTF.

V is TRBV4-2 and J is TRBJ2-7, with 7 bases lining up with TRBD1. The germline V gene has CDR1 LGHNA and CDR2 YNFKEQ. This CDR3 has 16 amino acids. Trimming took 0 bases from V and 3 from J; bases not matched to a gene: 8. DNA of the CDR3: TGTGCCAGCAGCCAAGATCTCGGGACAGAGAACTACGAGCAGTACTTC. This encodes CASSQDLGTENYEQYF.